This T cell receptor (beta chain) stems from a study of OX40 agonist ivuxolimab in advanced cancers. About the investigation overall: The costimulatory receptor OX40 (CD134) was targeted by ivuxolimab, a fully human IgG2 agonistic monoclonal antibody. Intravenous ivuxolimab was administered to patients every 2 weeks at six dose levels: 0.01, 0.1, 0.3, 1.5, 3 and 10 mg/kg. Of the 50 or so patients in dose escalation, about 20 had hepatocellular carcinoma, some 15 had melanoma, 9 had renal cell carcinoma and 9 had head and neck cancer. The dose-escalation cohort was approximately 83% male with a mean age of approximately 60 years, ranging from 23 to 79. Prior anti-PD-1, anti-PD-L1 or anti-CTLA-4 therapy was permitted, and approximately 40% of dose-escalation patients had received checkpoint inhibitors. Partial responses occurred in three dose-escalation patients: two with cutaneous melanoma and one with hepatocellular carcinoma. Peripheral TCRbeta sequencing was intended to test whether TCR sequence diversity was altered and clonal T-cell expansion was caused by ivuxolimab. The monotherapy dose-escalation portion (N ≈ 50 patients) of the phase I ivuxolimab trial is reported in the paper.

Patients with autoimmune disease history or receiving systemic immunosuppression were excluded from the trial. Peripheral blood for TCR sequencing was collected from all dose cohorts at baseline, on cycle 4 day 1, and on cycle 7 day 1. The samples were taken from a phase I, first-in-human, multicenter, open-label dose-escalation trial of ivuxolimab. The trial enrolled adults with locally advanced or metastatic head and neck squamous cell, hepatocellular, melanoma or renal cell carcinoma. Before TCR sequencing, CD4+ T cells and CD8+ T cells from peripheral blood were sorted into separate populations. Genomic DNA was isolated from the sorted cells so that the TCRbeta CDR3 region could be sequenced. The immunoSEQ Assay was used for sequencing of TCRbeta CDR3 regions. Held by TCRdb, this immuneACCESS table contains in-frame sequences only and omits some clones. Under half of the omission traces to an unresolved V gene where checked; the cause of the rest is unknown. The sample profile shows around 60,000 clones; around 90% of them were found once. The ten largest make up about 0.77% of the sample.

Via the germline V gene, CDR1 is SNHLY and CDR2 FYNNEI. The CDR3 measures 11 amino acids from cysteine to phenylalanine. The read is trimmed to its CDR3 DNA, 33 bases read in frame from base 1. V and J are trimmed by 6 bases and 5 bases, and the gene matches miss 1 base of the junction. Concerning this clone itself: Its antigen is not yet known. The sample holds no much larger clone one base away, and base qualities are not on file.

What the research found in general, with its limitations: At doses of 0.1 to 3.0 mg/kg, clonal expansion of both CD4+ and CD8+ blood T cells was observed from baseline to week 6. In the 0.1-3.0 mg/kg groups, partial responders were among the patients with the lowest normalized peripheral clonal expansion, particularly in CD8+ T cells. Low levels of normalized T-cell clonal expansion were also seen in some nonresponding patients. After ivuxolimab, CD8+ T cells had more expanded clones than CD4+ T cells on average. The antigen specificity of the clonally expanded peripheral T cells was not determined.

This receptor was obtained from an adult with an advanced solid tumor such as melanoma, head and neck, liver or kidney cancer. The chain uses TRBV2 and TRBJ2-7, and TRBD1 matches 7 of the central bases. The starting material was CD4+ or CD8+ T cells sorted from blood, obtained in a trial of the OX40 agonist ivuxolimab. Here the CDR3 is given as CASRTGNEQYF. At the DNA level, the sequence is TGTGCCAGCAGGACAGGGAACGAGCAGTACTTC.